This TCR beta chain was documented in a study of CD4+ T cells in melanoma. By frequency in the sample, this clone is medium-sized. Its antigen is still unknown. Whole-study findings and limits: In melanoma, neoantigen-specific CD4+ T cells reportedly differed in differentiation state. A reported correlation linked neoantigen-specific CD4+ T cells to CD8+, macrophage and B cell function.

Deletions cut 4 bases from V and 5 bases from J, with 13 bases between. CDR1 and CDR2 from the germline V gene are SGHNT and YYREEE (reference sequence). This CDR3 contains 13 residues. The table came from immunoSEQ multiplex PCR; TCRdb's copy has only in-frame clones and leaves some out. The data contain more than 13,000 clones, roughly 66% of them seen just once; the ten biggest clones take up more than 11%. Sample: cells from a culture (not recorded whether cultured in vitro). V gene TRBV5-4 combines with J gene TRBJ2-7; D is possibly TRBD1 (6 bases). The sequence came from a human donor with melanoma. The CDR3 coding sequence is TGTGCCAGCAGCCTACAGGGTTCCCACGAGCAGTACTTC. This gives the protein CASSLQGSHEQYF.